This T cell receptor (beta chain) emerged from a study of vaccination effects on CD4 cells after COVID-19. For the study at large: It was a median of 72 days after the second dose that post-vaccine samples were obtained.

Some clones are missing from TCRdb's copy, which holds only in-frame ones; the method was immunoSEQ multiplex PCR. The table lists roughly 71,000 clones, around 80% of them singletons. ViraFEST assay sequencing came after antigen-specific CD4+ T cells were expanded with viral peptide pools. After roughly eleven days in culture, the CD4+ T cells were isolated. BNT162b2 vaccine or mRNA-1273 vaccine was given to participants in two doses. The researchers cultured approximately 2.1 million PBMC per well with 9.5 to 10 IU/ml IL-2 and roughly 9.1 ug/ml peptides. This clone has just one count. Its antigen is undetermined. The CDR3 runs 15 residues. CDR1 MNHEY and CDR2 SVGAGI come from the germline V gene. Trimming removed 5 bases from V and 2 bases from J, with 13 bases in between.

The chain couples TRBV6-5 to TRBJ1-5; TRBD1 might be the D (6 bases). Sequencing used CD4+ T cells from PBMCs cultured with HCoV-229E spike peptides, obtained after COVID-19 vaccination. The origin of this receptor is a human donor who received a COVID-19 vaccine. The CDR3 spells CASSRQAPGNQPQHF. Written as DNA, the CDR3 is TGTGCCAGCAGTCGACAGGCCCCCGGCAATCAGCCCCAGCATTTT.